This is a list of T cell receptor beta chains from one sample in a study of cytomegalovirus exposure and HLA in healthy donors. TCRdb's table, derived via immunoSEQ multiplex PCR, lists solely in-frame clones and lacks some. The data contain some 68,000 clones, 95% to 97% of them seen just once; the ten biggest clones take up 2.4%. Specimen: PBMCs. These TCRs come from a man in his late teens or twenties in good health and CMV-seronegative. Both conserved end residues are part of each CDR3. Each record gives: clone size, D gene, V gene, J gene, CDR3 length, CDR3 protein, CDR3 DNA. D genes are given only for firm matches. Where a row states a size, it is once, few, many or the class of an expanded clone; other rows omit it.

size: -
D: TRBD1
V: TRBV27
J: TRBJ2-7
length: 17
CDR3: CASSLSGQAHNYYEQYF
DNA: TGTGCCAGCAGTCTCTCAGGACAGGCCCACAACTACTACGAGCAGTACTTC

size: -
D: TRBD1
V: TRBV28
J: TRBJ2-7
length: 15
CDR3: CASSPRGQATYEQYF
DNA: TGTGCCAGCAGTCCGCGTGGACAGGCAACTTACGAGCAGTACTTC

size: -
D: TRBD1
V: TRBV2
J: TRBJ2-3
length: 14
CDR3: CASSGETGTDTQYF
DNA: TGTGCCAGCAGTGGAGAGACAGGGACAGATACGCAGTATTTT

size: -
D: -
V: TRBV2
J: TRBJ1-3
length: 15
CDR3: CASSGSFTWGNTIYF
DNA: TGTGCCAGCAGTGGAAGCTTCACCTGGGGAAACACCATATATTTT

size: -
D: TRBD1
V: TRBV6-1
J: TRBJ1-3
length: 14
CDR3: CASSMTGEGNTIYF
DNA: TGTGCCAGCAGTATGACAGGGGAAGGAAACACCATATATTTT

size: -
D: TRBD1
V: TRBV6-5
J: TRBJ1-1
length: 15
CDR3: CASSYRDSLNTEAFF
DNA: TGTGCCAGCAGTTACCGGGACAGCCTAAACACTGAAGCTTTCTTT

size: once
D: TRBD1
V: TRBV7-2
J: TRBJ1-6
length: 16
CDR3: CASSLSGQVYNSPLHF
DNA: TGTGCCAGCAGCTTATCAGGACAGGTCTATAATTCACCCCTCCACTTT

size: -
D: -
V: TRBV27
J: TRBJ2-1
length: 13
CDR3: CASSFQRVGEQFF
DNA: TGTGCCAGCAGTTTTCAGCGGGTGGGTGAGCAGTTCTTC

size: once
D: -
V: TRBV10-3
J: TRBJ2-1
length: 14
CDR3: CAISGGSGYNEQFF
DNA: TGTGCCATCAGTGGTGGGAGCGGCTACAATGAGCAGTTCTTC

size: -
D: TRBD1
V: TRBV10-3
J: TRBJ1-1
length: 14
CDR3: CAIRDREDSTEAFF
DNA: TGTGCCATCAGGGACAGGGAGGATAGCACTGAAGCTTTCTTT

size: -
D: -
V: TRBV9
J: TRBJ2-2
length: 16
CDR3: CASSVGQATNTGELFF
DNA: TGTGCCAGCAGCGTAGGGCAGGCTACTAACACCGGGGAGCTGTTTTTT

size: -
D: -
V: TRBV29-1
J: TRBJ2-5
length: 11
CDR3: CSVDSGGTQYF
DNA: TGCAGCGTTGATAGTGGCGGGACCCAGTACTTC

size: -
D: -
V: TRBV6-1
J: TRBJ2-1
length: 16
CDR3: CASSEVGRSPYNEQFF
DNA: TGTGCCAGCAGTGAAGTTGGCCGGAGCCCCTACAATGAGCAGTTCTTC

size: -
D: -
V: TRBV7-2
J: TRBJ2-1
length: 13
CDR3: CASSWELTNEQFF
DNA: TGTGCCAGCAGCTGGGAGCTAACCAATGAGCAGTTCTTC

size: -
D: -
V: TRBV19
J: TRBJ1-5
length: 13
CDR3: CASSLQGNQPQHF
DNA: TGTGCCAGTAGTTTACAGGGAAATCAGCCCCAGCATTTT

size: -
D: TRBD1
V: TRBV9
J: TRBJ1-2
length: 15
CDR3: CASSPRSTGNYGYTF
DNA: TGTGCCAGCAGCCCTCGATCGACAGGGAACTATGGCTACACCTTC

size: -
D: -
V: TRBV28
J: TRBJ1-2
length: 13
CDR3: CASRPQGAYGYTF
DNA: TGTGCCAGCAGGCCCCAGGGTGCCTATGGCTACACCTTC

size: -
D: -
V: TRBV5-5
J: TRBJ2-3
length: 15
CDR3: CASSLVGTTTDTQYF
DNA: TGTGCCAGCAGCTTGGTGGGGACAACCACAGATACGCAGTATTTT

size: -
D: -
V: TRBV19
J: TRBJ2-2
length: 14
CDR3: CASSISGNTGELFF
DNA: TGTGCCAGTAGTATTAGCGGCAACACCGGGGAGCTGTTTTTT